These 24 T cell receptor beta chains were all obtained from the same sample, sequenced in a study of glioma-infiltrating T cells after dendritic cell vaccination. Assay used: immunoSEQ multiplex PCR; TCRdb lists only in-frame clones, some missing. There are 85,000 to 100,000 clones in the sample; 70% to 90% occur only once, and around 2.2% lies in the top ten. The time point here: after dendritic cell vaccination, including at tumor progression/relapse. This specimen was blood, taken after dendritic cell vaccination. These receptors were collected from a human donor with glioblastoma.

The chain has TRBV19 and TRBJ1-2; a weak D match, TRBD1 (6 bases). CDR3 size: 15 residues. The germline V gene has CDR1 LNHDA and CDR2 SQIVND (reference sequence). The germline V and J ends were trimmed by 4 bases and 2 bases, with 14 bases remaining between them. CDR3 coding DNA: TGTGCCAGTAGTACGGACAGTACATCGAACTATGGCTACACCTTC. Amino acids: CASSTDSTSNYGYTF.

The count of this clone is one. The chain joins TRBV5-1 to TRBJ1-2; TRBD1 might be the D (5 bases). This CDR3 is 13 amino acids long. The V gene lost 3 bases and the J gene lost 8 bases, with 14 bases spanning the gap. The germline CDR1 and CDR2 sequences are SGHRS and YFSETQ. CDR3 region: CASSWGPVEGYTF. The CDR3 nucleotides read TGCGCCAGCAGCTGGGGCCCAGTGGAGGGCTACACCTTC.

This chain connects TRBV7-9 to TRBJ2-3, with 11 nucleotides matching TRBD2. V was pared by 4 bases and J by 4 bases, with 7 bases of the junction left unmatched. The CDR3 sequence is 16 residues long. CDR1 SEHNR and CDR2 FQNEAQ come from the germline V gene (reference sequence). The CDR3 loop is CASSYSGRAVSDTQYF. CDR3 bases: TGTGCCAGCAGCTATAGCGGGAGGGCCGTCTCAGATACGCAGTATTTT. Variable domain in full (rest from reference TRBV7-9 and TRBJ2-3): DTGVSQNPRHKITKRGQNVTFRCDPISEHNRLYWYRQTLGQGPEFLTYFQNEAQLEKSRLLSDRFSAERPKGSFSTLEIQRTEQGDSAMYLCASSYSGRAVSDTQYFGPGTRLTVL.

This sequence joins TRBV5-1 and TRBJ2-7; TRBD1 matches at 7 bases. This CDR3 region has 14 residues. Germline V gene lookup returns CDR1 SGHRS and CDR2 YFSETQ. V lost 4 bases to trimming and J lost 2 bases; unmatched junction nucleotides: 6. The CDR3: CASSGGQRTYEQYF. The CDR3 region has the DNA TGCGCCAGCAGCGGGGGACAGAGAACCTACGAGCAGTACTTC. Full variable domain (remainder filled in from reference TRBV5-1 and TRBJ2-7): KAGVTQTPRYLIKTRGQQVTLSCSPISGHRSVSWYQQTPGQGLQFLFEYFSETQRNKGNFPGRFSGRQFSNSRSEMNVSTLELGDSALYLCASSGGQRTYEQYFGPGTRLTVT.

The rearrangement links TRBV9 to TRBJ1-4, with 11 nucleotides matching TRBD1. This CDR3 is 17 amino acids long. Germline lookup yields CDR1 SGDLS and CDR2 YYNGEE. V trimming: 3 bases; J trimming: 6 bases; junction bases outside the gene matches: 10. This CDR3 reads CASSDRDRGWGDEKLFF. CDR3 sequence (DNA): TGTGCCAGCAGCGACCGGGACAGGGGGTGGGGGGATGAAAAACTGTTTTTT.

The chain is built from TRBV19 and TRBJ1-1; D may be TRBD1 (6 bases). CDR1 and CDR2 from the germline V gene are LNHDA and SQIVND (reference sequence). Trimming took off 5 bases at V and 3 bases at J, with 10 bases between the two ends. The CDR3 is 13 residues long. Here the CDR3 DNA reads TGTGCCAGTAGTGTACAGGGCTACACTGAAGCTTTCTTT. Amino acid sequence: CASSVQGYTEAFF.

J is TRBJ1-1 and V is TRBV7-8; weak D call: TRBD1 (5 bases). V lost 1 base, J lost 0 bases, and 9 bases lay in between. Germline V gives CDR1 SGHVS, CDR2 FQNEAQ. CDR3 length: 15 residues. The CDR3 here is CASSLGAGLNTEAFF. CDR3 in DNA: TGTGCCAGCAGCTTAGGGGCAGGGTTGAACACTGAAGCTTTCTTT.

The rearrangement links TRBV19 to TRBJ1-1; 9 nucleotides agree with TRBD1. V lost 3 bases, J lost 5 bases, and 13 bases stayed unmatched. The CDR3 extends over 17 amino acids. Per the germline V gene, CDR1 is LNHDA and CDR2 is SQIVND (reference sequence). DNA for the CDR3: TGTGCCAGTAGTATTCCCCCAGAGACAGGGGGTTTTACTGAAGCTTTCTTT. This encodes CASSIPPETGGFTEAFF.

The chain has TRBV25-1 and TRBJ2-5, with 16 nucleotides matching TRBD2. The ends lost 4 bases at V and 4 bases at J; junction bases unmatched: 6. Germline V lookup: CDR1 MGHDK, CDR2 SYGVNS. The CDR3 covers 17 residues. CDR3 in DNA: TGTGCCAGCAGTGGTGGGACTAGCGGGAGGGCCGGAGAGACCCAGTACTTC. Its translation: CASSGGTSGRAGETQYF.

The chain employs TRBV5-1 and TRBJ2-1, with TRBD1 matching over 7 bases. The CDR3 is made up of 15 amino acids. Germline CDR1 SGHRS, CDR2 YFSETQ. With V trimmed by 4 bases and J by 0 bases, 4 bases remained unmatched. The CDR3, as DNA: TGCGCCAGCAGCGAGGGACAGAGCTCCTACAATGAGCAGTTCTTC. The encoded protein is CASSEGQSSYNEQFF.

The rearrangement links TRBV18 to TRBJ1-2, with D possibly TRBD1 on 6 matching bases. Germline V gene data show CDR1 as KGHSH and CDR2 as LQKENI. Trimming left V 3 bases short and J 8 bases short, with 16 bases between. The CDR3 length is 14 residues. The CDR3 sequence: CASSPQGLVRGYTF. CDR3 nucleotides: TGTGCCAGCTCACCTCAGGGGTTGGTTAGAGGCTACACCTTC.

This chain uses TRBV27 with TRBJ1-1; D is unresolved. The V gene's germline CDR1 is MNHEY and CDR2 SMNVEV (reference sequence). V was shortened by 6 bases and J by 6 bases, with 14 bases between the two germline ends. This CDR3 has 13 residues. CDR3 sequence reads: CASRKHVGPEAFF. In DNA form, the CDR3 reads TGTGCCAGCAGGAAACACGTGGGCCCTGAAGCTTTCTTT.

Only one count was recorded for this clone. The chain has TRBV9 and TRBJ1-1; perhaps TRBD1 as D (6 bases). Trimming shortened V by 4 bases and J by 11 bases, and 21 bases separated the two germline ends. This CDR3 region has 14 residues. Germline values: CDR1 SGDLS, CDR2 YYNGEE. This CDR3 is CASSPGGTGRGAFF. The CDR3 region has the DNA TGTGCCAGCAGCCCCGGAGGAACAGGGAGAGGGGCTTTCTTT.

The gene calls are TRBV5-4 and TRBJ1-2; TRBD1 aligns across 8 bases. From germline, CDR1 is SGHNT and CDR2 YYREEE (reference sequence). V lost 5 bases to trimming and J lost 4 bases; unmatched junction nucleotides: 16. This CDR3 contains 17 residues. The CDR3 loop is CASSSGTGDSFIYGYTF. CDR3 nucleotide sequence: TGTGCCAGCAGTTCCGGGACAGGAGACTCCTTTATCTATGGCTACACCTTC.

The chain is built from TRBV19 and TRBJ1-2; D remains ambiguous. The germline V gene encodes CDR1 LNHDA and CDR2 SQIVND (reference sequence). Trimming left V 8 bases short and J 2 bases short, with 6 bases between. The length of the CDR3 is 11 residues. The CDR3 loop reads CASGGNYGYTF. In nucleotides, the CDR3 is TGTGCCAGTGGAGGGAACTATGGCTACACCTTC.

This chain connects TRBV7-2 to TRBJ1-2, with 7 positions matching TRBD1. This CDR3 contains 15 residues. The trim removed 5 bases at V and 4 bases at J, leaving 10 bases unmatched. CDR1 and CDR2 (germline): SGHTA, FQGNSA. CDR3 nucleotides: TGTGCCAGCAGCCCACAGGGGTCCTTGGGCTATGGCTACACCTTC. Amino acid sequence: CASSPQGSLGYGYTF.

J is TRBJ1-5 and V is TRBV19; D uncertain. The germline V and J ends were trimmed by 5 bases and 0 bases, with 17 bases remaining between them. Germline V lookup: CDR1 LNHDA, CDR2 SQIVND (reference sequence). This CDR3 is 17 amino acids long. In DNA form, the CDR3 reads TGTGCCAGTAGTCGAACCTACGTGGGAGCTAGCAATCAGCCCCAGCATTTT. This translates into CASSRTYVGASNQPQHF.

This clone was seen more than once but under ten times. The chain uses TRBV27 and TRBJ2-7; D perhaps matches TRBD2 (5 bases). The CDR3 length is 14 residues. In germline, CDR1 is MNHEY, CDR2 SMNVEV (reference sequence). Trimming cost V 5 bases and J 7 bases, with 18 bases left between them. CDR3 loop: CASSHGPRGSEQYV. The CDR3, as DNA: TGTGCCAGCAGTCACGGGCCCCGGGGATCGGAGCAGTACGTC.

The rearrangement joins TRBV7-2 to TRBJ1-5, with D perhaps TRBD1 (6 bases). The CDR3 is 14 residues long. V lost 2 bases to trimming and J lost 6 bases, with 11 bases between them. Germline V CDR1 and CDR2: SGHTA, FQGNSA. CDR3 region: CASSLKVGGQPQHF. Written as DNA, the CDR3 is TGTGCCAGCAGCTTAAAAGTAGGGGGTCAGCCCCAGCATTTT. Using reference TRBV7-2 and TRBJ1-5 for the parts outside the CDR3, the full variable domain is GAGVSQSPSNKVTEKGKDVELRCDPISGHTALYWYRQSLGQGLEFLIYFQGNSAPDKSGLPSDRFSAERTGGSVSTLTIQRTQQEDSAVYLCASSLKVGGQPQHFGDGTRLSIL.

The chain joins TRBV29-1 to TRBJ2-1; maybe TRBD2 (5 bases). The CDR3 spans 18 residues. V was trimmed by 1 base and J by 0 bases, leaving 19 bases between them. Germline V lookup: CDR1 SQVTM, CDR2 ANQGSEA. CDR3 bases: TGCAGCGTTGAAGGAATAGGGTCTAGCCGCCTCTCCTACAATGAGCAGTTCTTC. Amino acids: CSVEGIGSSRLSYNEQFF.

This clone appeared a few times. The chain couples TRBV19 to TRBJ2-3; TRBD2 agrees at 7 bases. Unmatched junction bases numbered 3, after V lost 4 bases and J lost 2 bases. CDR3 length: 14 amino acids. Germline V gene sequence: CDR1 LNHDA, CDR2 SQIVND (reference sequence). Here the CDR3 DNA reads TGTGCCAGTAGTAGCGGGGGACCCACAGATACGCAGTATTTT. Residues: CASSSGGPTDTQYF.

The chain carries TRBV27 and TRBJ1-5; 9 bases fit TRBD1. CDR1 and CDR2 (germline): MNHEY, SMNVEV (reference sequence). V trimming: 6 bases; J trimming: 1 base; junction bases outside the gene matches: 7. The CDR3 extends over 16 amino acids. The CDR3 region has the DNA TGTGCCAGCAGGCCGGGACAGGGAGAAAGCAATCAGCCCCAGCATTTT. This encodes CASRPGQGESNQPQHF.

About this clone itself: Different DNA sequences within this sample yield the same CDR3. The J gene is TRBJ2-5, the V gene TRBV5-1, with TRBD2 matching 11 bases. Germline assignment: CDR1 SGHRS and CDR2 YFSETQ. The CDR3 spans 16 residues. With 0 bases clipped from V and 5 bases from J, the junction kept 6 bases outside the gene matches. The CDR3 here is CASSLGLLAGGETQYF. The CDR3 DNA sequence: TGCGCCAGCAGCTTGGGCTTGTTAGCGGGAGGGGAGACCCAGTACTTC.

The rearrangement joins TRBV19 to TRBJ2-2, with 7 bases fitting TRBD1. The CDR3 is 14 amino acids. CDR1 and CDR2 from the germline V gene are LNHDA and SQIVND (reference sequence). The V gene end was trimmed by 9 bases and the J gene end by 1 base; junction bases not matched to a gene: 5. The CDR3 DNA is TGTGCCAGCCGAGGGGGCTTGAACACCGGGGAGCTGTTTTTT. It specifies CASRGGLNTGELFF.